The clone carrying this TCR beta chain has just a few counts. Its antigen is not identified. Expressed TCRB transcripts were sequenced because the entire RNA isolate underwent reverse transcription. Repertoires were generated with immunoSEQ multiplex PCR, while TCRdb's copy carries only in-frame clones and drops some. The sample contains a few hundred thousand clones, more than 9.5% of which appear only once. Trimming took off 3 bases at V and 1 base at J, with 10 bases between the two ends. Germline loops: CDR1 SGHAT, CDR2 FQNNGV. The CDR3 runs to 15 residues. This record comes from a study of beta chain features in type 1 diabetes. Whole-study findings and limits: Across patients, naive, central memory and Treg TCRB repertoires exhibited apparently greater similarity than was observed across healthy donors.

Sequencing was performed on naive CD4+ T cells from blood. The sequence was obtained from a woman in her twenties or thirties in good health. This chain joins TRBV11-2 and TRBJ2-4; tentative D call: TRBD2 (6 bases). The CDR3 sequence is CASSLPGRAKNIQYF. The CDR3 coding sequence is TGTGCCAGCAGCTTGCCAGGGAGGGCCAAAAACATTCAGTACTTC.